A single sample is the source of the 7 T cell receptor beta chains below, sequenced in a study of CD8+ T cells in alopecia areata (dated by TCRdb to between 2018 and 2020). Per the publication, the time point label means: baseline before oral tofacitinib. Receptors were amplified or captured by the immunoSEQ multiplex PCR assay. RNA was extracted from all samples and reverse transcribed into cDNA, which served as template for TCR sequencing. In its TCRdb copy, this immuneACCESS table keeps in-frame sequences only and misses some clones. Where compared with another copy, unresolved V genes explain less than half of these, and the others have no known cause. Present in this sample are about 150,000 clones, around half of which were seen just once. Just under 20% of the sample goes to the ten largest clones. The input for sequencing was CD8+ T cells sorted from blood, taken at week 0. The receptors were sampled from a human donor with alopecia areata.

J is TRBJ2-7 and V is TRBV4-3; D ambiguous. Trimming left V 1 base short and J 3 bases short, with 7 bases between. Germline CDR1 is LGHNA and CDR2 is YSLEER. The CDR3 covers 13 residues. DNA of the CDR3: TGCGCCAGCAGCCAAGGCCTAAACTACGAGCAGTACTTC. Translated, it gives CASSQGLNYEQYF.

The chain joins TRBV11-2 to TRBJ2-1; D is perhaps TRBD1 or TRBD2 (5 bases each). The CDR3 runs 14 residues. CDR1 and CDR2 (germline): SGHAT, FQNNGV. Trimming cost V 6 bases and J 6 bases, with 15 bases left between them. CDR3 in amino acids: CASSGPGGSNEQFF. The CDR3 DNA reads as TGTGCCAGCAGTGGCCCTGGGGGAAGCAATGAGCAGTTCTTC. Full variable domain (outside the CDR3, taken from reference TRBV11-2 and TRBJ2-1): EAGVAQSPRYKIIEKRQSVAFWCNPISGHATLYWYQQILGQGPKLLIQFQNNGVVDDSQLPKDRFSAERLKGVDSTLKIQPAKLEDSAVYLCASSGPGGSNEQFFGPGTRLTVL.

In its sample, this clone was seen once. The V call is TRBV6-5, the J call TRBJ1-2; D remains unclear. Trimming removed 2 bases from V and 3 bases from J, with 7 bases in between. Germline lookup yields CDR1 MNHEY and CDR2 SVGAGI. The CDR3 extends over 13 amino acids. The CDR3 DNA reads TGTGCCAGCAGTTACGGGGTTCACTATGGCTACACCTTC. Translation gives CASSYGVHYGYTF.

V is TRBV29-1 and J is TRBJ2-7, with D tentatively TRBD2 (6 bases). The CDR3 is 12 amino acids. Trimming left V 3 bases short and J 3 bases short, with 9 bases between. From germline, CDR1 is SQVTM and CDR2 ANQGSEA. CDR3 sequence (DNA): TGCAGCGTTGATCGGGGGAACTACGAGCAGTACTTC. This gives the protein CSVDRGNYEQYF.

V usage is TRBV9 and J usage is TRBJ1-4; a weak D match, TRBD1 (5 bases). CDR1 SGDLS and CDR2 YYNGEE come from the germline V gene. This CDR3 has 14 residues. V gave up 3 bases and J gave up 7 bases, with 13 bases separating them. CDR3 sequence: CASSAAGTGEKLFF. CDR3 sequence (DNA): TGTGCCAGCAGCGCCGCCGGGACGGGTGAAAAACTGTTTTTT.

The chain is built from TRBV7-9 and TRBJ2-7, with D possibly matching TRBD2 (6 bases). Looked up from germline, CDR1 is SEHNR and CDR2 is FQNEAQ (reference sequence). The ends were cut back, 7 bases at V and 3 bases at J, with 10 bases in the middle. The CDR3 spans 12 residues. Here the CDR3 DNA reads TGTGCCAGCACCGCCGGGGGCTACGAGCAGTACTTC. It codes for CASTAGGYEQYF.

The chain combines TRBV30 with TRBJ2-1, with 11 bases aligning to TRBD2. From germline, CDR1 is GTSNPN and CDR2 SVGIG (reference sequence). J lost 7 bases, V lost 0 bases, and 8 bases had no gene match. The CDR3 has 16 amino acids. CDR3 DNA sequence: TGTGCCTGGAGTGTACGATTAGCGGGGGGGCGAAATGAGCAGTTCTTC. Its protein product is CAWSVRLAGGRNEQFF.